The clone carrying this T cell receptor (beta chain) is labeled as medium-sized. Antigen: not known. Lymphocytes from graft epithelium and lamina propria were isolated. This sample was taken from a study of graft-versus-host responses after intestinal transplantation. Study in general: The whole recipient group had anti-thymocyte globulin induction followed by tacrolimus and steroids for three to four years. Study conclusions and caveats: Peak GvH clone levels in circulation were associated with early post-transplant HvG declines. Detection of GvH clones occurred in recipient marrow, and some had their first appearance in ileum or blood. Across patients carrying graft-donor T cell macrochimerism, allografts held high graft-versus-host to host-versus-graft clonal ratios.

Sequenced by immunoSEQ multiplex PCR; TCRdb stores in-frame clones only, minus some. The profile covers about 9,100 clones, with about 74% appearing a single time and roughly a third taken by the ten largest. The sequence was collected from a human patient who received an intestinal transplant, so some T cells may come from the graft donor. Specimen: ileum tissue, collected 494 days after intestinal transplant.

Here the CDR3 reads CSVDGQGVNTEAFF. The CDR3 DNA sequence: TGCAGCGTTGATGGGCAGGGGGTGAACACTGAAGCTTTCTTT. The genes are TRBV29-1 and TRBJ1-1; 7 bases agree with TRBD1. Germline CDR1 reads SQVTM; CDR2 reads ANQGSEA. The CDR3 spans 14 residues. With V trimmed by 3 bases and J by 0 bases, 4 bases remained unmatched.